What follows describes a single T cell receptor beta chain. In the PCR, 60 Vbeta and 13 Jbeta primers were used. Only in-frame clones appear in the TCRdb table, and some are missing; sequencing was by immunoSEQ multiplex PCR. This sample has about 140,000 clones; around 80% occur once, and the top ten carry 1.5% to 2%. The source of the sample is a study of cytomegalovirus exposure and HLA in healthy donors. As for the study in general: The early release's HLA-typed donors yielded 70 million to 85 million unique TCRs.

Unmatched junction bases numbered 7, after V lost 4 bases and J lost 6 bases. This CDR3 contains 15 residues. CDR1 and CDR2 (germline): SGHTS, YDEGEE. The sequenced sample consisted of PBMCs. The chain combines TRBV5-8 with TRBJ1-6; 7 bases map to TRBD1. The sequence was collected from a man between 40 and 49 years old in good health and CMV-seronegative. CDR3 coding DNA: TGTGCCAGCAGCCCCGCGACAGGGCGTAATTCACCCCTCCACTTT. It specifies CASSPATGRNSPLHF. Full variable domain (rest looked up from reference TRBV5-8 and TRBJ1-6): EAGVTQSPTHLIKTRGQQATLRCSPISGHTSVYWYQQALGLGLQFLLWYDEGEERNRGNFPPRFSGRQFPNYSSELNVNALELEDSALYLCASSPATGRNSPLHFGNGTRLTVT.